This passage covers 6 T cell receptor beta chains from one sample sequenced in a study of cytomegalovirus exposure and HLA in healthy donors. The PCR contained 60 Vbeta and 13 Jbeta primers. Method: immunoSEQ multiplex PCR; TCRdb's copy keeps in-frame clones and lacks some. The data contain around 150,000 clones, over 75% of them singletons. Sequencing was carried out using PBMCs. The source of these receptors is a man aged 18 to 30 in good health and CMV-seropositive.

This chain connects TRBV29-1 to TRBJ2-4, with D tentatively TRBD1 (5 bases). CDR3 size: 12 residues. Germline CDR1 is SQVTM and CDR2 is ANQGSEA. V was cut by 4 bases and J by 7 bases, with 11 bases left in between. For the CDR3, the DNA is TGCAGCGTTGGGGCGACAGACAACATTCAGTACTTC. This sequence encodes CSVGATDNIQYF. The whole variable domain, remainder taken from reference TRBV29-1 and TRBJ2-4, is SAVISQKPSRDICQRGTSLTIQCQVDSQVTMMFWYRQQPGQSLTLIATANQGSEATYESGFVIDKFPISRPNLTFSTLTVSNMSPEDSSIYLCSVGATDNIQYFGAGTRLSVL.

J is TRBJ1-6 and V is TRBV14; perhaps TRBD1 as D (5 bases). The CDR3 is 15 amino acids. CDR1 is SGHDN, CDR2 FVKESK, per germline. Trimming left V 1 base short and J 13 bases short, with 17 bases between. The CDR3 sequence: CASSQGAGISSPLHF. CDR3 bases: TGTGCCAGCAGCCAAGGGGCAGGGATATCTTCTCCCCTCCACTTT.

The gene calls are TRBV29-1 and TRBJ1-2, with TRBD1 as a possible D gene (6 bases). This CDR3 is 13 amino acids long. Trimming took 4 bases from V and 1 from J, leaving 10 bases between them. In germline, CDR1 is SQVTM, CDR2 ANQGSEA. The CDR3 region is CSVGPDSNYGYTF. The CDR3 DNA sequence: TGCAGCGTTGGGCCGGACAGTAACTATGGCTACACCTTC.

This rearrangement joins TRBV5-1 to TRBJ2-2; D possibly corresponds to TRBD2 (5 bases). Germline-derived CDR1 and CDR2 are SGHRS and YFSETQ. Between the trimmed V and J ends, which lost 5 bases and 0 bases, there was a span of 14 bases. The CDR3 spans 16 residues. For the CDR3, the DNA is TGCGCCAGCAGACGAGACTACCCTCCGAACACCGGGGAGCTGTTTTTT. Protein sequence: CASRRDYPPNTGELFF.

The rearrangement joins TRBV7-2 to TRBJ2-3; D is perhaps TRBD2 (6 bases). Germline CDR1 reads SGHTA; CDR2 reads FQGNSA. The CDR3 sequence is 16 residues long. Trimming left V 1 base short and J 4 bases short, with 15 bases between. The CDR3 spells CASSLERGMGPDTQYF. In nucleotides, the CDR3 is TGTGCCAGCAGCTTAGAACGGGGGATGGGTCCAGATACGCAGTATTTT. Drawing the rest from reference TRBV7-2 and TRBJ2-3, the complete variable domain is GAGVSQSPSNKVTEKGKDVELRCDPISGHTALYWYRQSLGQGLEFLIYFQGNSAPDKSGLPSDRFSAERTGGSVSTLTIQRTQQEDSAVYLCASSLERGMGPDTQYFGPGTRLTVL.

J is TRBJ1-5 and V is TRBV30; 7 bases agree with TRBD1. Per germline, CDR1 GTSNPN and CDR2 SVGIG (reference sequence). The CDR3 runs to 15 residues. Trimming at V came to 2 bases and at J to 0 bases, leaving 4 bases not matched to a gene. CDR3: CAWSPGGYSNQPQHF. The CDR3 nucleotides read TGTGCCTGGAGTCCAGGGGGTTATAGCAATCAGCCCCAGCATTTT. Drawing the rest from reference TRBV30 and TRBJ1-5, the complete variable domain is SQTIHQWPATLVQPVGSPLSLECTVEGTSNPNLYWYRQAAGRGLQLLFYSVGIGQISSEVPQNLSASRPQDRQFILSSKKLLLSDSGFYLCAWSPGGYSNQPQHFGDGTRLSIL.